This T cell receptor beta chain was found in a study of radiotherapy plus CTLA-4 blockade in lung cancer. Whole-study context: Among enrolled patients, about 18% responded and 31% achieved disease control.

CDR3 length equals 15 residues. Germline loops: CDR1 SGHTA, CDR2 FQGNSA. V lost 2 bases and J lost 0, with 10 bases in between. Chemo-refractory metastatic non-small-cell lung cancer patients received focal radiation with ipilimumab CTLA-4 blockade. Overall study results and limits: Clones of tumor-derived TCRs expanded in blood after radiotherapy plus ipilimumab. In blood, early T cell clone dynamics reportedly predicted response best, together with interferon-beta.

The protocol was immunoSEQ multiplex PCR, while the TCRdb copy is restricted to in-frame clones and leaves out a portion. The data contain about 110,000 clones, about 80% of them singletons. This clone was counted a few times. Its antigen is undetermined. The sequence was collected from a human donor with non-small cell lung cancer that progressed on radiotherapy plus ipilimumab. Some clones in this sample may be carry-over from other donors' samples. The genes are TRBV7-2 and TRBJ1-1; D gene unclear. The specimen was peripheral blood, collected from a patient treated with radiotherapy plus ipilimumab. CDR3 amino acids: CASSLLGIMNTEAFF. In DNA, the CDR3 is TGTGCCAGCAGCTTATTGGGGATAATGAACACTGAAGCTTTCTTT. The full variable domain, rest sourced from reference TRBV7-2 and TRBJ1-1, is GAGVSQSPSNKVTEKGKDVELRCDPISGHTALYWYRQSLGQGLEFLIYFQGNSAPDKSGLPSDRFSAERTGGSVSTLTIQRTQQEDSAVYLCASSLLGIMNTEAFFGQGTRLTVV.